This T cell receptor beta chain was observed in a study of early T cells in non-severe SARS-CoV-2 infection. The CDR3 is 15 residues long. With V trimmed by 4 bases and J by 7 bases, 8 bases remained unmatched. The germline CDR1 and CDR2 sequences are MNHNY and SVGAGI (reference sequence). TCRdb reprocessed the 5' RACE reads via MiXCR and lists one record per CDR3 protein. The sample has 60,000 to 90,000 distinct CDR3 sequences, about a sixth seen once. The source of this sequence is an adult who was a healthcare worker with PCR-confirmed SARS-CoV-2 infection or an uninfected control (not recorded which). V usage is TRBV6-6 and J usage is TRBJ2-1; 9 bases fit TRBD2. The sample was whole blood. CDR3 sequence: CASSFRGGAGNEQFF. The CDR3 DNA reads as TGTGCCAGCAGTTTCCGCGGGGGGGCCGGGAATGAGCAGTTCTTC.